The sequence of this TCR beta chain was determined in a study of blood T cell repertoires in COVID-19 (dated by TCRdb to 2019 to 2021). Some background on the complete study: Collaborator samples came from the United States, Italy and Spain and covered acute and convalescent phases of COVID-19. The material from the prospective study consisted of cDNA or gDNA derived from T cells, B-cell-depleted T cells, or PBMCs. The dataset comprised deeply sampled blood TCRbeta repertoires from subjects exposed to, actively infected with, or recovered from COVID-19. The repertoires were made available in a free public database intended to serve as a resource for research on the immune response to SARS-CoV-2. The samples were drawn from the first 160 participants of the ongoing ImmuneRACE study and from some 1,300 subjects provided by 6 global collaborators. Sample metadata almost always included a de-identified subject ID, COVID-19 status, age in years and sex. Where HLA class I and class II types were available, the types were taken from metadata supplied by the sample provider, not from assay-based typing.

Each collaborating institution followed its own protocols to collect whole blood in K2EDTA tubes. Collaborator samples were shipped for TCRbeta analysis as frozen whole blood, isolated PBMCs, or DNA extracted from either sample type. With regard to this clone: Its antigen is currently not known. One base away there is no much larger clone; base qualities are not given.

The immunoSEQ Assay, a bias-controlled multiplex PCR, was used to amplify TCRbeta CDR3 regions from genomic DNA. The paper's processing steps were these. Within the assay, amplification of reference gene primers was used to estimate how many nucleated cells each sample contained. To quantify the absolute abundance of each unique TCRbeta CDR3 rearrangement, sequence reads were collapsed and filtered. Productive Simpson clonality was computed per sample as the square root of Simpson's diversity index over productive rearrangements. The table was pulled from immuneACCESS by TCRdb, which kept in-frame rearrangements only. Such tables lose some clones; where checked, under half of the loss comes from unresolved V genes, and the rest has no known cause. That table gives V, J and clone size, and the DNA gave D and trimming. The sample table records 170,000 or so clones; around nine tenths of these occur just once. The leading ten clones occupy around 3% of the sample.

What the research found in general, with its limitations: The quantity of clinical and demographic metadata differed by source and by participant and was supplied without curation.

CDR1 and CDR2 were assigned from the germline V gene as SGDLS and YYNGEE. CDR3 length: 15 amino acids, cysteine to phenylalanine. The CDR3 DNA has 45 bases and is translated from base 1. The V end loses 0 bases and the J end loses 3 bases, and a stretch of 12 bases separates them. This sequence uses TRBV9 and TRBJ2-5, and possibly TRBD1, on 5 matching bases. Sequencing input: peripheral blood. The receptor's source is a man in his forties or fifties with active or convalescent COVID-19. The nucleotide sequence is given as TGTGCCAGCAGCGTAGATTTCGGCAGGGAAGAGACCCAGTACTTC. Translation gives CASSVDFGREETQYF.